This T cell receptor (beta chain) was sequenced in a study of cytomegalovirus exposure and HLA in healthy donors. Across the whole study: The 120 validation repertoires, a later analysis reported, used the same platform as the approximately 730 repertoires from the first cohort. Study results and limitations: Overall, approximately 180 TCR beta chains were annotated as cytomegalovirus-associated. Most sequenced TCRs were rare (though some public TCRs occurred in many donors).

Deletions cut 0 bases from V and 0 bases from J, with 6 bases between. CDR1 is MNHEY and CDR2 is SMNVEV in the germline V gene (reference sequence). The CDR3 consists of 15 residues. As for this clone: Its antigen is undetermined.

It was the roughly 130-subject validation cohort, separate from the approximately 620-subject first cohort, to which the donors belonged. Sequenced by immunoSEQ multiplex PCR; TCRdb stores in-frame clones only, minus some. The sample carries some 150,000 clones, 86% recorded once. The sequence came from a human donor in good health. Input material: PBMCs. The chain is built from TRBV27 and TRBJ1-3; D unresolved. The chain's CDR3 is CASSLSYSSGNTIYF. CDR3 DNA: TGTGCCAGCAGTTTATCGTACAGCTCTGGAAACACCATATATTTT.